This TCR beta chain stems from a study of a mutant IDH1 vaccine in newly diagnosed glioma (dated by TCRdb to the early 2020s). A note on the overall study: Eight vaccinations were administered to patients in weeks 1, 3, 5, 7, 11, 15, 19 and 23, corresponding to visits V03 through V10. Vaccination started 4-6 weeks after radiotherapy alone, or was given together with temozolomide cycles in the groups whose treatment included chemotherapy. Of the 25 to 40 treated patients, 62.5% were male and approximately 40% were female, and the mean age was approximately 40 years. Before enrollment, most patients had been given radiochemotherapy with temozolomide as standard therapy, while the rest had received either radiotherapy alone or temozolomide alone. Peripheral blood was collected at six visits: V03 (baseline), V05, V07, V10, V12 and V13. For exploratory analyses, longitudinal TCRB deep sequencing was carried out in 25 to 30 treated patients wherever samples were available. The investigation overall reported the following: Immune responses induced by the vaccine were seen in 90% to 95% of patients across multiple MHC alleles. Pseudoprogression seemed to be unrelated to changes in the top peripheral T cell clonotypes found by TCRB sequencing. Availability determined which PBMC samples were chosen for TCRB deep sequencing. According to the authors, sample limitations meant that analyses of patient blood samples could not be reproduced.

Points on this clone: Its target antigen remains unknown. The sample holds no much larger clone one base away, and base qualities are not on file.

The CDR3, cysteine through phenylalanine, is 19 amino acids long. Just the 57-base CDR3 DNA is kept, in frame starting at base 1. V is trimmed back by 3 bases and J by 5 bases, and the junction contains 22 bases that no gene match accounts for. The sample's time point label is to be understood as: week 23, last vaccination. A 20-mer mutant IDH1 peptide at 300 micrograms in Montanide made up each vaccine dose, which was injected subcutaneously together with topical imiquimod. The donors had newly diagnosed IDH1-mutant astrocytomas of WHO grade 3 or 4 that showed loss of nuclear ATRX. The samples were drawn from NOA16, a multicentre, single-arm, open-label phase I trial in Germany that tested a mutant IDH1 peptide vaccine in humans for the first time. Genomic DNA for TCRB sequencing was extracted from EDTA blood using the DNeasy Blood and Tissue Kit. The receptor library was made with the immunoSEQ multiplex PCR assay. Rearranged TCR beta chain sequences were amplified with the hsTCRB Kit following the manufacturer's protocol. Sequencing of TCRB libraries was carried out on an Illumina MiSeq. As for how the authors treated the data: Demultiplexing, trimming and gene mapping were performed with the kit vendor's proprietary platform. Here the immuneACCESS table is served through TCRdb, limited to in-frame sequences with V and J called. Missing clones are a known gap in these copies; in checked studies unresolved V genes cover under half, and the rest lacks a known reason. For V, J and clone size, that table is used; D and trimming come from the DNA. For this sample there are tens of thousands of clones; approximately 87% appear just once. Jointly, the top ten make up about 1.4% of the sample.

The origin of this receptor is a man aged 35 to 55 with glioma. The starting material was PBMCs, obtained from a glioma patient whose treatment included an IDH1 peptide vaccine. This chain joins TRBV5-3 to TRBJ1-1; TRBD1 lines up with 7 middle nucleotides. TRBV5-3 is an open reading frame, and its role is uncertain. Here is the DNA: TGTGCCAGAAGCTCGGGTTATACAGGGGTAAGGTTCGAACTGACTGAAGCTTTCTTT. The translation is CARSSGYTGVRFELTEAFF.